The rows below give T cell receptor beta chains drawn from one sample of a study of CD8+ T cells in alopecia areata. TCRdb's table, derived via immunoSEQ multiplex PCR, lists solely in-frame clones and lacks some. Of 200,000 to 250,000 clones in the sample, 50% to 60% were seen once. The source was CD4+ T cells sorted from blood, collected at week 0. The receptors derive from a human donor with alopecia areata. CDR3s include the opening cysteine and the closing phenylalanine or tryptophan. Fields, in order: D gene, J gene, V gene, clone size, CDR3 DNA, CDR3 protein. The D gene is left open where the match is weak. Clone size is not always given. Where it is, it says once, few, many or a class for expanded clones.

D gene: NA
J gene: TRBJ1-6
V gene: TRBV7-9
clone size: NA
CDR3 DNA: TGTGCCAGCAGCTTAGGAGGGCTTAATTCACCCCTCCACTTT
CDR3 protein: CASSLGGLNSPLHF

D gene: TRBD2
J gene: TRBJ2-1
V gene: TRBV6-6
clone size: few
CDR3 DNA: TGTGCCAGCAGTTACACTAGCGGGAGGACGAATGAGCAGTTCTTC
CDR3 protein: CASSYTSGRTNEQFF

D gene: NA
J gene: TRBJ1-6
V gene: TRBV30
clone size: NA
CDR3 DNA: TGTGCCTGGAGTTTGTTCGAGGGAGGCTCACCCCTCCACTTT
CDR3 protein: CAWSLFEGGSPLHF

D gene: NA
J gene: TRBJ2-1
V gene: TRBV30
clone size: few
CDR3 DNA: TGTGCCTGGAGAAAGATCTGGGGGAACAATGAGCAGTTCTTC
CDR3 protein: CAWRKIWGNNEQFF

D gene: NA
J gene: TRBJ2-7
V gene: TRBV19
clone size: NA
CDR3 DNA: TGTGCCAGTAGTGCCTCCTCGGACAGCCTCTACGAGCAGTACTTC
CDR3 protein: CASSASSDSLYEQYF

D gene: NA
J gene: TRBJ1-2
V gene: TRBV25-1
clone size: many
CDR3 DNA: TGTGCCAGCAGTGAATCTGGAGAGTTGCGCTACACCTTC
CDR3 protein: CASSESGELRYTF

D gene: NA
J gene: TRBJ1-1
V gene: TRBV29-1
clone size: few
CDR3 DNA: TGCAGCGTTGTATCCGGGATGAACACTGAAGCTTTCTTT
CDR3 protein: CSVVSGMNTEAFF

D gene: TRBD1
J gene: TRBJ1-4
V gene: TRBV29-1
clone size: NA
CDR3 DNA: TGCAGCGTTCCGGGACAGGGGGCAGGAGATGAAAAACTGTTTTTT
CDR3 protein: CSVPGQGAGDEKLFF

D gene: NA
J gene: TRBJ1-6
V gene: TRBV15
clone size: NA
CDR3 DNA: TGTGCCACCAGCAGGGACCCGTCTAATTCACCCCTCCACTTT
CDR3 protein: CATSRDPSNSPLHF

D gene: NA
J gene: TRBJ1-5
V gene: TRBV18
clone size: few
CDR3 DNA: TGTGCCAGCTCACCAGGGCAGGATCAGCCCCAGCATTTT
CDR3 protein: CASSPGQDQPQHF

D gene: NA
J gene: TRBJ1-2
V gene: TRBV29-1
clone size: NA
CDR3 DNA: TGCAGCGTTGAAAGGGAGCAGTCCTATGGCTACACCTTC
CDR3 protein: CSVEREQSYGYTF

D gene: NA
J gene: TRBJ1-2
V gene: TRBV9
clone size: NA
CDR3 DNA: TGTGCCAGCAGCGCCCAGATCGGGACAACTAACTATGGCTACACCTTC
CDR3 protein: CASSAQIGTTNYGYTF

D gene: NA
J gene: TRBJ2-3
V gene: TRBV5-1
clone size: NA
CDR3 DNA: TGCGCCAGCAGCTTGGCCGCCCCCAAGCGGGATACGCAGTATTTT
CDR3 protein: CASSLAAPKRDTQYF

D gene: NA
J gene: TRBJ2-5
V gene: TRBV7-8
clone size: few
CDR3 DNA: TGTGCCAGCAGCAAGTCTAGCTACCAAGAGACCCAGTACTTC
CDR3 protein: CASSKSSYQETQYF

D gene: NA
J gene: TRBJ1-2
V gene: TRBV7-3
clone size: NA
CDR3 DNA: TGTGCCAGCAGCCCCACCGGGACATCCAACTATGGCTACACCTTC
CDR3 protein: CASSPTGTSNYGYTF

D gene: NA
J gene: TRBJ2-3
V gene: TRBV15
clone size: NA
CDR3 DNA: TGTGCCACCAGCAGAGATGTGCGGGGCACAGATACGCAGTATTTT
CDR3 protein: CATSRDVRGTDTQYF

D gene: TRBD2
J gene: TRBJ2-3
V gene: TRBV4-1
clone size: NA
CDR3 DNA: TGCGCCAGCAGCCAAGCAGGGAGGGTCACAGATACGCAGTATTTT
CDR3 protein: CASSQAGRVTDTQYF

D gene: NA
J gene: TRBJ1-2
V gene: TRBV2
clone size: NA
CDR3 DNA: TGTGCCAGCAGTGGAAAGGTGACCCAGGGTGGTGGCTACACCTTC
CDR3 protein: CASSGKVTQGGGYTF

D gene: NA
J gene: TRBJ2-1
V gene: TRBV29-1
clone size: NA
CDR3 DNA: TGCAGCGTTTCGGACAATGAGCAGTTCTTC
CDR3 protein: CSVSDNEQFF

D gene: NA
J gene: TRBJ1-1
V gene: TRBV29-1
clone size: NA
CDR3 DNA: TGCAGCGTACAGGGTAAATTCACTGAAGCTTTCTTT
CDR3 protein: CSVQGKFTEAFF

D gene: NA
J gene: TRBJ2-2
V gene: TRBV29-1
clone size: few
CDR3 DNA: TGCAGCGCCGTGGGACCGAACACCGGGGAGCTGTTTTTT
CDR3 protein: CSAVGPNTGELFF

D gene: NA
J gene: TRBJ2-5
V gene: TRBV7-2
clone size: NA
CDR3 DNA: TGTGCCAGCAGCCCCCTTGGGAGGGAGACCCAGTACTTC
CDR3 protein: CASSPLGRETQYF

D gene: TRBD1
J gene: TRBJ2-5
V gene: TRBV18
clone size: few
CDR3 DNA: TGTGCCAGCTACCGGGACAGTCGCCAAGAGACCCAGTACTTC
CDR3 protein: CASYRDSRQETQYF

D gene: NA
J gene: TRBJ1-1
V gene: TRBV18
clone size: few
CDR3 DNA: TGTGCCAGCTCACCAGATGGGGGGGCGAACACTGAAGCTTTCTTT
CDR3 protein: CASSPDGGANTEAFF

D gene: TRBD1
J gene: TRBJ2-2
V gene: TRBV29-1
clone size: NA
CDR3 DNA: TGCAGCGTGTTTGGGACAGGGATGGGAAGCGGGGAGCTGTTTTTT
CDR3 protein: CSVFGTGMGSGELFF

D gene: TRBD1
J gene: TRBJ1-2
V gene: TRBV29-1
clone size: NA
CDR3 DNA: TGCAGCGTTGATGAGGGGGCCGATGGCTACACCTTC
CDR3 protein: CSVDEGADGYTF

D gene: NA
J gene: TRBJ1-3
V gene: TRBV5-4
clone size: few
CDR3 DNA: TGTGCCAGCAGCTTGGACGGAAACACCATATATTTT
CDR3 protein: CASSLDGNTIYF

D gene: NA
J gene: TRBJ2-7
V gene: TRBV30
clone size: NA
CDR3 DNA: TGTGCCTGGGGGCGAGGGGCTGGCTACGAGCAGTACTTC
CDR3 protein: CAWGRGAGYEQYF

D gene: NA
J gene: TRBJ1-1
V gene: TRBV12-5
clone size: NA
CDR3 DNA: TGTGCTAGTGGTTTGGCACTTGAAGCTTTCTTT
CDR3 protein: CASGLALEAFF

D gene: TRBD2
J gene: TRBJ2-1
V gene: TRBV5-1
clone size: NA
CDR3 DNA: TGCGCCAGCAGCTCGTTAGCGGGGGGCGACAATGAGCAGTTCTTC
CDR3 protein: CASSSLAGGDNEQFF

D gene: NA
J gene: TRBJ1-4
V gene: TRBV7-9
clone size: few
CDR3 DNA: TGTGCCAGCAGCTTAGAGGGGAATGGAAAACTGTTTTTT
CDR3 protein: CASSLEGNGKLFF

D gene: NA
J gene: TRBJ1-1
V gene: TRBV29-1
clone size: NA
CDR3 DNA: TGCAGCGTTGCCGAGTCGAACACTGAAGCTTTCTTT
CDR3 protein: CSVAESNTEAFF

D gene: NA
J gene: TRBJ2-6
V gene: TRBV19
clone size: NA
CDR3 DNA: TGTGCCAGTAGTACCCCCTCTTCGGGGGCCATCTCTGGGGCCAACGTCCTGACTTTC
CDR3 protein: CASSTPSSGAISGANVLTF

D gene: NA
J gene: TRBJ1-2
V gene: TRBV5-1
clone size: NA
CDR3 DNA: TGCGCCAGCAGCCCTCGACAGGACAGCTATGGCTACACCTTC
CDR3 protein: CASSPRQDSYGYTF

D gene: TRBD1
J gene: TRBJ1-2
V gene: TRBV7-2
clone size: NA
CDR3 DNA: TGTGCCAGCAGCTTAGTAGGACAGGGGTACGGCTACACCTTC
CDR3 protein: CASSLVGQGYGYTF

D gene: TRBD2
J gene: TRBJ2-3
V gene: TRBV9
clone size: few
CDR3 DNA: TGTGCCAGCAGCGTAGGACTAGCGGTGTCAAGCACAGATACGCAGTATTTT
CDR3 protein: CASSVGLAVSSTDTQYF